This T cell receptor (beta chain) is drawn from a study of spatial heterogeneity in lung cancer. As for the study in general: There were consistently more beta-chain sequences detected than alpha-chain sequences.

Time point meaning: sample taken at primary tumor resection. Unsorted whole RNA samples from tumor, nontumor lung or frozen PBMC were sequenced. For this clonotype: The antigen remains undetermined.

Study-level results: Follow-up blood showed ubiquitous expanded tumor TCRs less than blood at resection did.

TCRdb called the 5' RACE reads again in MiXCR, with one record for every CDR3 protein. The data contain about 85,000 distinct CDR3 sequences, about a fifth of them singletons. Germline V gene data show CDR1 as SEHNR and CDR2 as FQNEAQ (reference sequence). V lost 1 base, J lost 3 bases, and 11 bases lay in between. There are 15 residues in the CDR3. The chain combines TRBV7-9 with TRBJ2-3; no firm D call. This receptor was obtained from a male donor with early-stage non-small cell lung cancer. Sequencing used PBMCs, obtained at surgery. This chain's CDR3 is CASSLVTPGTDTQYF. DNA of the CDR3: TGTGCCAGCAGCTTAGTTACCCCCGGTACAGATACGCAGTATTTT.